These 30 T cell receptor beta chains share one sample of origin, sequenced in a study of blood T cell repertoires in COVID-19. The repertoire was sequenced with immunoSEQ multiplex PCR; TCRdb's copy has only in-frame clones and lacks some. The data contain 77,000 or so clones, more than 60% of them singletons. The sample taken for sequencing was peripheral blood. These receptor sequences come from a woman over 75 with active or convalescent COVID-19.

The chain joins TRBV5-1 to TRBJ1-2; 7 bases agree with TRBD1. Germline CDR1 SGHRS, CDR2 YFSETQ. The V and J ends lost 0 bases and 4 bases, in that order; junction bases with no gene match: 12. The CDR3 totals 17 residues. The CDR3 nucleotides are TGCGCCAGCAGCTTGGGGCGACAGGGTGGGACCATCTATGGCTACACCTTC. This gives the protein CASSLGRQGGTIYGYTF. The full variable domain, in which reference TRBV5-1 and TRBJ1-2 provide the parts outside the CDR3, is KAGVTQTPRYLIKTRGQQVTLSCSPISGHRSVSWYQQTPGQGLQFLFEYFSETQRNKGNFPGRFSGRQFSNSRSEMNVSTLELGDSALYLCASSLGRQGGTIYGYTFGSGTRLTVV.

The chain combines TRBV6-1 with TRBJ1-1; D is unclear. The ends were cut back, 3 bases at V and 8 bases at J, with 19 bases in the middle. Germline-derived CDR1 and CDR2 are MNHNS and SASEGT. This CDR3 has 15 residues. The CDR3 loop is CASSEEGSVYNEAFF. CDR3 coding DNA: TGTGCCAGCAGTGAGGAGGGCTCAGTTTATAACGAAGCTTTCTTT.

This clone was found a few times. V is TRBV6-6 and J is TRBJ1-2; D unresolved. Trimming took 2 bases from V and 5 from J, leaving 9 bases between them. From germline, CDR1 is MNHNY and CDR2 SVGAGI (reference sequence). The CDR3 is made up of 13 amino acids. This CDR3 reads CASSYPQIYGYTF. The CDR3 nucleotides are TGTGCCAGCAGTTACCCCCAGATTTATGGCTACACCTTC.

The gene calls are TRBV28 and TRBJ2-7, with 7 bases lining up with TRBD1. Germline V gene lookup returns CDR1 MDHEN and CDR2 SYDVKM. This CDR3 is built from 15 residues. With V trimmed by 2 bases and J by 6 bases, 10 bases remained unmatched. The DNA for the CDR3 is TGTGCCAGCAGTTTACCCGGGCAGGGGGTAATCGAGCAGTACTTC. Protein sequence: CASSLPGQGVIEQYF.

The gene calls are TRBV19 and TRBJ1-1; no definite D call. Germline V lookup: CDR1 LNHDA, CDR2 SQIVND (reference sequence). The V gene lost 5 bases and the J gene lost 6 bases, with 7 bases spanning the gap. This CDR3 has 11 amino acids. In DNA form, the CDR3 reads TGTGCCAGTAGTCGGGGAGCTGAAGCTTTCTTT. This gives the protein CASSRGAEAFF.

The J gene is TRBJ1-3, the V gene TRBV19; possible D gene TRBD1, 5 bases. This CDR3 comprises 14 residues. Germline V lookup: CDR1 LNHDA, CDR2 SQIVND (reference sequence). Trimming removed 7 bases from V and 3 bases from J, with 13 bases in between. CDR3: CASMKGVIGNTIYF. In nucleotides, the CDR3 is TGTGCCAGTATGAAAGGGGTGATTGGAAACACCATATATTTT.

J is TRBJ2-7 and V is TRBV24-1; possibly TRBD1 for D (6 bases). CDR1 KGHDR and CDR2 SFDVKD come from the germline V gene. This CDR3 region has 16 residues. The ends were cut back, 7 bases at V and 3 bases at J, with 21 bases in the middle. CDR3 loop: CATRRGKGGKGYEQYF. Written as DNA, the CDR3 is TGTGCCACCAGGAGGGGGAAAGGGGGTAAAGGCTACGAGCAGTACTTC.

The chain joins TRBV29-1 to TRBJ1-2; D possibly corresponds to TRBD1 (5 bases). This CDR3 has 13 residues. V shed 6 bases and J shed 4 bases, with 15 bases lying between them. CDR1 is SQVTM, CDR2 ANQGSEA, per germline. The CDR3 DNA reads as TGCAGCGTCCCGGTGGGGGGAGGCTATGGCTACACCTTC. Its translation is CSVPVGGGYGYTF.

This clone has just one count. The rearrangement uses TRBV7-9 and TRBJ1-1; 8 bases line up with TRBD1. After removal of 6 bases from V and 5 bases from J, the junction contained 8 bases not matched to a gene. Germline loops: CDR1 SEHNR, CDR2 FQNEAQ (reference sequence). The CDR3 consists of 14 residues. The CDR3 here is CASSAGQGITEAFF. The CDR3, as DNA: TGTGCCAGCAGTGCTGGACAGGGTATAACTGAAGCTTTCTTT. Looking up the rest from reference TRBV7-9 and TRBJ1-1 gives the full variable domain: DTGVSQNPRHKITKRGQNVTFRCDPISEHNRLYWYRQTLGQGPEFLTYFQNEAQLEKSRLLSDRFSAERPKGSFSTLEIQRTEQGDSAMYLCASSAGQGITEAFFGQGTRLTVV.

The V and J genes are TRBV7-2 and TRBJ2-5; D might be TRBD1 (6 bases). The V end was cut by 5 bases, the J end by 4 bases, with 14 bases between. The CDR3 spans 14 residues. The germline gives CDR1 SGHTA, CDR2 FQGNSA. DNA of the CDR3: TGTGCCAGCAGCCCAGGGGCTAGTGGAGAGACCCAGTACTTC. Protein sequence: CASSPGASGETQYF.

The chain uses TRBV18 and TRBJ1-4; D gene uncertain. Germline V CDR1 and CDR2: KGHSH, LQKENI. Trimming stripped 1 base from V and 4 bases from J, with 7 bases between. The CDR3 totals 14 residues. The CDR3 DNA is TGTGCCAGCTCACCACGTTCCCGTAATGAAAAACTGTTTTTT. It encodes CASSPRSRNEKLFF.

The rearrangement links TRBV10-3 to TRBJ2-5, with a weak D call TRBD1 (7 bases). V gave up 6 bases and J gave up 5 bases, with 16 bases separating them. Germline CDR1 ENHRY, CDR2 SYGVKD. This CDR3 has 14 amino acids. CDR3: CAISRDSGGETQYF. The CDR3 coding sequence is TGTGCCATCAGCAGAGATTCAGGGGGGGAGACCCAGTACTTC.

CDR3 nucleotide sequence: TGTGCCAGCAGTGAAGCGGGACAGGGACCTGAAAAACTGTTTTTT. Encoded protein: CASSEAGQGPEKLFF. The rearrangement joins TRBV2 to TRBJ1-4; 9 bases are shared with TRBD1. CDR3 length: 15 amino acids. Trimming removed 0 bases from V and 7 bases from J; junction bases left unmatched: 3. CDR1 and CDR2 (germline): SNHLY, FYNNEI.

CDR3 in amino acids: CASSPTGNSYEQYF. The CDR3 DNA is TGTGCCAGCAGTCCGACAGGAAACTCCTACGAGCAGTACTTC. The rearrangement joins TRBV27 to TRBJ2-7, with D maybe TRBD1 (6 bases). The CDR3 covers 14 residues. CDR1 and CDR2 from the germline V gene are MNHEY and SMNVEV (reference sequence). V shed 5 bases and J shed 0 bases, with 11 bases lying between them.

This clone showed up just once. The chain joins TRBV7-8 to TRBJ1-1, with a weak D call TRBD1 (6 bases). The CDR3 has 17 residues. Germline CDR1 reads SGHVS; CDR2 reads FQNEAQ. V was pared by 5 bases and J by 1 base, with 20 bases between. CDR3 sequence reads: CASSPGQPLMWNTEAFF. In nucleotides, the CDR3 is TGTGCCAGCAGCCCAGGACAGCCGTTAATGTGGAACACTGAAGCTTTCTTT.

This rearrangement joins TRBV28 to TRBJ1-1, with D possibly matching TRBD1 (5 bases). Per the germline V gene, CDR1 is MDHEN and CDR2 is SYDVKM. CDR3 length equals 13 residues. Trimming removed 6 bases at V and 1 base at J, with 9 bases between. Here the CDR3 DNA reads TGTGCCAGCAGGCGGCAGGGGAACACTGAAGCTTTCTTT. Amino acid sequence: CASRRQGNTEAFF.

The chain has TRBV2 and TRBJ1-6; 8 nucleotides line up with TRBD1. V lost 6 bases, J lost 10 bases, and 8 bases stayed unmatched. This CDR3 is built from 14 residues. The germline V gene encodes CDR1 SNHLY and CDR2 FYNNEI. CDR3 DNA: TGTGCCAGCAGCTCCGACAGGGGCCCATCACCCCTCCACTTT. Translated: CASSSDRGPSPLHF.

The chain employs TRBV4-3 and TRBJ2-5, with TRBD2 matching 8 bases. CDR3 length: 13 residues. Trimming at V came to 4 bases and at J to 5 bases, leaving 3 bases not matched to a gene. CDR1 and CDR2 from the germline V gene are LGHNA and YSLEER. CDR3 protein: CASSPTGGETQYF. The CDR3 coding sequence is TGCGCCAGCAGCCCCACGGGGGGGGAGACCCAGTACTTC.

The V gene is TRBV2, the J gene TRBJ1-1; 9 positions match TRBD1. V shed 6 bases and J 5 bases; nucleotides not matched to a gene: 1. Looked up from germline, CDR1 is SNHLY and CDR2 is FYNNEI. There are 12 residues in the CDR3. In DNA, the CDR3 is TGTGCCAGCAGAGGACAGGGGACTGAAGCTTTCTTT. It is translated as CASRGQGTEAFF.

The rearrangement links TRBV18 to TRBJ1-2; 7 nucleotides agree with TRBD1. CDR3 length: 17 amino acids. Germline values: CDR1 KGHSH, CDR2 LQKENI. The V segment lost 2 bases and the J segment 4 bases; nucleotides outside the gene matches: 13. The CDR3: CASSPAPTGAQVYGYTF. CDR3 sequence (DNA): TGTGCCAGCTCACCAGCCCCCACAGGGGCGCAGGTCTATGGCTACACCTTC.

This clone was seen a few times. The chain carries TRBV7-2 and TRBJ2-3; 8 nucleotides agree with TRBD2. The V segment lost 5 bases and the J segment 10 bases; nucleotides outside the gene matches: 5. This CDR3 comprises 12 residues. Per the germline V gene, CDR1 is SGHTA and CDR2 is FQGNSA. CDR3 coding DNA: TGTGCCAGCAGCGACCTTAGCGGGGCGCAGTATTTT. It translates to CASSDLSGAQYF.

The V and J genes are TRBV6-6 and TRBJ2-7, with TRBD1 matching 8 bases. V shed 7 bases and J 2 bases; nucleotides not matched to a gene: 10. The CDR3 is made up of 15 amino acids. Germline V CDR1 and CDR2: MNHNY, SVGAGI (reference sequence). CDR3 residues: CASTPGGSLPYEQYF. The DNA for the CDR3 is TGTGCCAGCACCCCAGGGGGCTCTCTCCCCTACGAGCAGTACTTC.

The J gene is TRBJ2-3, the V gene TRBV5-6, with 13 bases matching TRBD2. CDR1 is SGHDT, CDR2 YYEEEE, per germline. V shed 2 bases and J 2 bases; nucleotides not matched to a gene: 8. This CDR3 is 18 amino acids long. CDR3 region: CASSFRGLAGLDTDTQYF. Written as DNA, the CDR3 is TGTGCCAGCAGCTTCAGGGGACTAGCGGGGCTAGACACAGATACGCAGTATTTT.

The V call is TRBV4-3, the J call TRBJ1-1; the D is unclear. This CDR3 has 13 residues. Germline V gene data show CDR1 as LGHNA and CDR2 as YSLEER. V dropped 1 base and J dropped 4 bases, with 7 bases sitting between them. CDR3 DNA sequence: TGCGCCAGCAGCCAAGCCGAGGTCACTGAAGCTTTCTTT. It specifies CASSQAEVTEAFF.

J is TRBJ1-6 and V is TRBV6-1; 7 bases align to TRBD1. The CDR3 is 15 residues long. Germline CDR1 is MNHNS and CDR2 is SASEGT. After removal of 3 bases from V and 7 bases from J, the junction contained 6 bases not matched to a gene. The CDR3 protein is CASSDAGGENSPLHF. The CDR3 DNA follows: TGTGCCAGCAGTGATGCAGGGGGAGAGAATTCACCCCTCCACTTT.

This clone appeared a few times. V usage is TRBV3-1 (or the pseudogene TRBV3-2) and J usage is TRBJ1-6; perhaps TRBD1 as D (5 bases). Trimming cost V 4 bases and J 10 bases, with 20 bases left between them. Per germline, CDR1 LGHDT and CDR2 YNNKEL (reference sequence). The CDR3 loop spans 16 amino acids. CDR3 residues: CASSPKPRRGRSPLHF. The CDR3 region has the DNA TGTGCCAGCAGCCCAAAACCAAGGCGGGGGAGGTCACCCCTCCACTTT.

V usage is TRBV29-1 and J usage is TRBJ2-1; possibly TRBD1 for D (6 bases). V dropped 4 bases and J dropped 0 bases, with 13 bases sitting between them. Germline values: CDR1 SQVTM, CDR2 ANQGSEA. The CDR3 totals 15 residues. This CDR3 reads CSVGQGRTSYNEQFF. The CDR3 nucleotides read TGCAGCGTTGGGCAGGGGCGAACCTCCTACAATGAGCAGTTCTTC.

The chain carries TRBV6-4 and TRBJ1-6; D is ambiguous. The CDR3 has 13 amino acids. V lost 6 bases and J 8 bases, leaving 11 bases between the germline ends. Looked up from germline, CDR1 is MRHNA and CDR2 is SNTAGT. The chain's CDR3 is CASSIDWYSPLHF. CDR3 DNA: TGTGCCAGCAGCATTGACTGGTATTCACCCCTCCACTTT.

The chain uses TRBV30 and TRBJ1-2; weak D call: TRBD1 (6 bases). The CDR3 loop spans 14 amino acids. Trimming left V 4 bases short and J 3 bases short, with 15 bases between. Germline V gives CDR1 GTSNPN, CDR2 SVGIG (reference sequence). CDR3 in amino acids: CAWNREWRDYGYTF. The CDR3 DNA follows: TGTGCCTGGAACAGGGAATGGCGTGACTATGGCTACACCTTC.

CDR3 loop: CASSWTSGGGETQYF. The DNA of the CDR3 is TGTGCCAGCAGCTGGACTAGCGGGGGGGGAGAGACCCAGTACTTC. The chain employs TRBV14 and TRBJ2-5; 15 bases are shared with TRBD2. Germline CDR1 and CDR2: SGHDN and FVKESK. J lost 4 bases, V lost 5 bases, and 2 bases had no gene match. The CDR3 length is 15 residues.